This T cell receptor (beta chain) stems from a study of cytotoxic CD8 clonotypes in ibrutinib-treated CLL. There are 14 residues in the CDR3. Germline V gene sequence: CDR1 SGDLS, CDR2 YYNGEE. With 3 bases clipped from V and 5 bases from J, the junction kept 4 bases outside the gene matches. Study conclusions and caveats: With treatment, public clonotypes, which were uncommon, either contracted or remained stable. Ibrutinib response saw clonality rise, and progression saw it return toward baseline.

The targeted sequencing depth was 1 in 200,000 to 1 in 1 million T cells. TCRdb's table, derived via immunoSEQ multiplex PCR, lists solely in-frame clones and lacks some. Among 120,000 to 150,000 clones listed, 85% to 95% were seen once. Points on this clone: Its antigen remains unknown.

This clonotype was obtained from a human donor with chronic lymphocytic leukemia. The chain uses TRBV9 and TRBJ2-4; 8 bases match TRBD1. Sequenced material: PBMCs, taken after 12 months of ibrutinib treatment. The CDR3 DNA follows: TGTGCCAGCAGCGCGACAGGGGCGGAAAACATTCAGTACTTC. Its translation: CASSATGAENIQYF.